This T cell receptor (beta chain) was sequenced during a study of shared clonotypes between healthy human individuals. As to this clone: Antigen: not known.

Evenly divided among several immunoSEQ plates was the genomic DNA of each subset. Method: immunoSEQ multiplex PCR; TCRdb's copy keeps in-frame clones and lacks some. Of roughly 1,600,000 clones in the sample, around 98.5% were seen once. The study, taken as a whole, reports: The sampled material consisted only of blood, and tissue repertoires are likely to differ. Compared with clonotypes that all four donors shared, non-shared clonotypes had lower generation probabilities.

The sample was naive CD4+ T cells sorted from blood. The subset denotes: CD45RA+ positively selected. This clonotype was sampled from a man aged 25-45 years in good health.

CDR3 bases: TGTGCCAGCAGTTACTTGGGGAGGGAGAACAATGAGCAGTTCTTC. It is translated as CASSYLGRENNEQFF. This chain joins TRBV6-5 and TRBJ2-1, with 7 positions matching TRBD2. The CDR3 loop spans 15 amino acids. Germline CDR1 and CDR2: MNHEY and SVGAGI. After removal of 1 base from V and 5 bases from J, the junction contained 5 bases not matched to a gene.